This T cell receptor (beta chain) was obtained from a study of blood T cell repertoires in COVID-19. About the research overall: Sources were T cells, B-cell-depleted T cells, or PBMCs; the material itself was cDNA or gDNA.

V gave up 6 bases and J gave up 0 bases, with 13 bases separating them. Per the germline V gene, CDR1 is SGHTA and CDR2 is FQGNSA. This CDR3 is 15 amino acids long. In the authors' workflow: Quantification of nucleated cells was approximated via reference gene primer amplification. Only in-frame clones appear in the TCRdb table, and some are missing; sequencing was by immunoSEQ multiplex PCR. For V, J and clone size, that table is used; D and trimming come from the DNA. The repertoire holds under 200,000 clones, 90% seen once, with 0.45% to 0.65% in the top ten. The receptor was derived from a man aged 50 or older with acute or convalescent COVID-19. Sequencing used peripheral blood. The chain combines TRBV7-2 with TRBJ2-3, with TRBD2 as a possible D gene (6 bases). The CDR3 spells CASRQAGTSTDTQYF. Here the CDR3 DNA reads TGTGCCAGCAGACAAGCCGGGACTAGCACAGATACGCAGTATTTT.